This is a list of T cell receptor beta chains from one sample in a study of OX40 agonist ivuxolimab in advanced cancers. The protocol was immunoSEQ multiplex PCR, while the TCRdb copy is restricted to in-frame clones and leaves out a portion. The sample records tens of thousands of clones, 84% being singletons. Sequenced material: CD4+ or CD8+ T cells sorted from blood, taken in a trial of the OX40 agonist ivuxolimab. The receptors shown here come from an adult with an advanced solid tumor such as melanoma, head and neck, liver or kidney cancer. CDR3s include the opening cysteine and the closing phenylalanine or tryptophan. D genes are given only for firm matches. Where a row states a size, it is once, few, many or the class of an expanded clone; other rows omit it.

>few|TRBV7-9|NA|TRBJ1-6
TGTGCCAGCAGCTTAGGTGTCAGCCCCAATTCACCCCTCCACTTT
CASSLGVSPNSPLHF
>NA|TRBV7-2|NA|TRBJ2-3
TGTGCCAGCAGCTTAATTGGGACAGATACGCAGTATTTT
CASSLIGTDTQYF
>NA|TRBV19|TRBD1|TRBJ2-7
TGTGCCAGTAGCCCGGACAGGGGCTACGAGCAGTACTTC
CASSPDRGYEQYF
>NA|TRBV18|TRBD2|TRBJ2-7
TGTGCCAGCTCTTTAGCGGGAGCTGGGTACGAGCAGTACTTC
CASSLAGAGYEQYF
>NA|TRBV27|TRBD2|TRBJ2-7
TGTGCCAGCGCTGCTAGCGGCACCTACGAGCAGTACTTC
CASAASGTYEQYF
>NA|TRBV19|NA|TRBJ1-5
TGTGCCAGTAGTTTTATGGACAACAATCAGCCCCAGCATTTT
CASSFMDNNQPQHF
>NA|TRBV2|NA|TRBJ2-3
TGTGCCAGCAGCGGGGAGCTTGGCACAGATACGCAGTATTTT
CASSGELGTDTQYF
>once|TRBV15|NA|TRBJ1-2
TGTGCCACCAGCAGAGATCGAGGGGGCTATGGCTACACCTTC
CATSRDRGGYGYTF
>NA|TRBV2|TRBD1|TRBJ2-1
TGTGCCAGCAGCAACGATCGGGACAGGGTTGACAATGAGCAGTTCTTC
CASSNDRDRVDNEQFF
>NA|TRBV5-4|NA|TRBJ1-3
TGTGCCAGCAGCGATGGACCTCTGAGGGGAAACACCATATATTTT
CASSDGPLRGNTIYF
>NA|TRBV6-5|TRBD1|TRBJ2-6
TGTGCCAGCCGCCAGGGGGCTGGTGGGGCCAACGTCCTGACTTTC
CASRQGAGGANVLTF
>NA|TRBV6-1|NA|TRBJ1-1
TGTGCCAGCAGCCGACAGCTTACGAACACTGAAGCTTTCTTT
CASSRQLTNTEAFF